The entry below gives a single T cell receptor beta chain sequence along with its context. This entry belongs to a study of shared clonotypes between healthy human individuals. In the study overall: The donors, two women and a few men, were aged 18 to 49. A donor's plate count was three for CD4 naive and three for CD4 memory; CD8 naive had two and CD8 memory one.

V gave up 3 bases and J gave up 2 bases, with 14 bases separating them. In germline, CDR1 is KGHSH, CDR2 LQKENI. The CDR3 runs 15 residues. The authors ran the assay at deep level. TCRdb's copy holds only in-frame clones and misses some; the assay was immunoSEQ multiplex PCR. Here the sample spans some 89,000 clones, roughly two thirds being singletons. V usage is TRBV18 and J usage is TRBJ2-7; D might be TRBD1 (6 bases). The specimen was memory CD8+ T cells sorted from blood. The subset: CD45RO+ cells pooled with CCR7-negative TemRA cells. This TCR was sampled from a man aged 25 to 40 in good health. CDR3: CASSPSGTPTYEQYF. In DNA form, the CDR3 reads TGTGCCAGCTCACCTTCCGGGACACCAACCTACGAGCAGTACTTC. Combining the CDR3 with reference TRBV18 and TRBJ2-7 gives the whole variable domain NAGVMQNPRHLVRRRGQEARLRCSPMKGHSHVYWYRQLPEEGLKFMVYLQKENIIDESGMPKERFSAEFPKEGPSILRIQQVVRGDSAAYFCASSPSGTPTYEQYFGPGTRLTVT.